This T cell receptor beta chain was documented in a study of T cell repertoires in cytomegalovirus infection. As regards this clonotype: What it recognizes is unknown.

The germline V gene has CDR1 LNHNV and CDR2 YYDKDF (reference sequence). The V end was cut by 2 bases, the J end by 7 bases, with 15 bases between. The CDR3 runs to 15 residues. One entry per CDR3 protein, called by TCRdb with MiXCR from the reads. The table includes tens of thousands of distinct CDR3 sequences, around 20% detected once. This TCR was recovered from a human donor in good health (CMV status not recorded). Some clones in this sample may be carry-over from other donors' samples. V and J are TRBV15 and TRBJ1-5; the D is unclear. The material was CD8+ T cells from cultured PBMCs, obtained from culture after CMV antigen stimulation. DNA for the CDR3: TGTGCCACCAGCAGACCCTTGGGTGTCAGACAGCCCCAGCATTTT. Its protein product is CATSRPLGVRQPQHF.